Each of the 24 T cell receptor beta chains below was sequenced from the same sample in a study of blood T cell repertoires in COVID-19. Produced via immunoSEQ multiplex PCR; TCRdb's table is partial and in-frame only. The sample lists about 200,000 clones, roughly 91% occurring once. Sequencing input: peripheral blood. The origin of the receptors is a man aged 35 to 55 with active or convalescent COVID-19.

The gene calls are TRBV5-1 and TRBJ2-3, with D tentatively TRBD2 (7 bases). The CDR3 runs to 15 residues. V shed 3 bases and J shed 4 bases, with 15 bases lying between them. Germline V gene sequence: CDR1 SGHRS, CDR2 YFSETQ. The CDR3 DNA reads as TGCGCCAGCAGCTCTTTCGGGGGGCGCCCAGATACGCAGTATTTT. Translation: CASSSFGGRPDTQYF.

The V call is TRBV18, the J call TRBJ1-4; 10 bases line up with TRBD1. Trimming cost V 6 bases and J 2 bases; bases outside gene matches: 6. The germline V gene has CDR1 KGHSH and CDR2 LQKENI. The length of the CDR3 is 16 residues. In nucleotides, the CDR3 is TGTGCCAGCTCTCGGGACAGGGGAGGCACTAATGAAAAACTGTTTTTT. Translation: CASSRDRGGTNEKLFF.

The chain has TRBV7-2 and TRBJ1-1, with TRBD1 as a possible D gene (6 bases). Trimming removed 4 bases at V and 11 bases at J, with 17 bases between. This CDR3 has 13 amino acids. CDR1 and CDR2 (germline): SGHTA, FQGNSA. The DNA of the CDR3 is TGTGCCAGCAGCTCCAAAGGGGGAGGGCCGGCTTTCTTT. As protein: CASSSKGGGPAFF.

The V call is TRBV7-9, the J call TRBJ1-1, with 7 positions matching TRBD1. This CDR3 has 15 residues. Germline-derived CDR1 and CDR2 are SEHNR and FQNEAQ (reference sequence). The V gene end was trimmed by 3 bases and the J gene end by 1 base; junction bases not matched to a gene: 5. In DNA form, the CDR3 reads TGTGCCAGCAGCTTTAACAGGGGCCCGAACACTGAAGCTTTCTTT. Translated, it gives CASSFNRGPNTEAFF. Together with reference TRBV7-9 and TRBJ1-1, the CDR3 gives the full variable domain: DTGVSQNPRHKITKRGQNVTFRCDPISEHNRLYWYRQTLGQGPEFLTYFQNEAQLEKSRLLSDRFSAERPKGSFSTLEIQRTEQGDSAMYLCASSFNRGPNTEAFFGQGTRLTVV.

The genes are TRBV28 and TRBJ1-3, with D perhaps matching TRBD1 (5 bases). Germline loops: CDR1 MDHEN, CDR2 SYDVKM. This CDR3 region has 15 residues. Trimming stripped 5 bases from V and 2 bases from J, with 13 bases between. The CDR3 loop reads CASSLSGNPGNTIYF. Here the CDR3 DNA reads TGTGCCAGCAGTCTTTCAGGGAACCCTGGAAACACCATATATTTT.

V gene TRBV27 combines with J gene TRBJ1-1; a possible D gene is TRBD1 (6 bases). CDR1 is MNHEY, CDR2 SMNVEV, per germline (reference sequence). The CDR3 has 13 residues. V was pared by 3 bases and J by 5 bases, with 10 bases between. CDR3 bases: TGTGCCAGCAGTTTTGTGGGGGCGACTGAAGCTTTCTTT. Protein sequence: CASSFVGATEAFF.

The chain couples TRBV3-1 (or the pseudogene TRBV3-2) to TRBJ2-7; 7 nucleotides align to TRBD1. The CDR3 runs to 14 residues. Germline CDR1 and CDR2: LGHDT and YNNKEL (reference sequence). J gave up 0 bases and V 3 bases, and 2 bases lay outside the gene matches. The CDR3 here is CASSQAGGSYEQYF. DNA for the CDR3: TGTGCCAGCAGCCAGGCAGGGGGCTCCTACGAGCAGTACTTC.

This clone appeared a single time. J is TRBJ2-7 and V is TRBV6-5; TRBD1 matches 9 bases. The germline V gene has CDR1 MNHEY and CDR2 SVGAGI. The CDR3 runs 14 residues. The V segment lost 2 bases and the J segment 2 bases; nucleotides outside the gene matches: 1. CDR3 sequence (DNA): TGTGCCAGCAGTTACGGGACAGGGACCTACGAGCAGTACTTC. Translation gives CASSYGTGTYEQYF.

The chain has TRBV6-5 and TRBJ2-7; 8 positions match TRBD1. The CDR3 has 14 amino acids. Trimming removed 6 bases from V and 3 bases from J; junction bases left unmatched: 7. Germline CDR1 and CDR2: MNHEY and SVGAGI. CDR3 bases: TGTGCCAGCAGCCTACACGGACAGGGCTACGAGCAGTACTTC. It yields the protein CASSLHGQGYEQYF.

The chain recombines TRBV6-5 with TRBJ1-6; 10 nucleotides match TRBD1. V shed 3 bases, J shed 6 bases, and the junction held 2 bases outside the gene matches. Germline values: CDR1 MNHEY, CDR2 SVGAGI. This CDR3 is 15 amino acids long. The CDR3 here is CASSYRQGANSPLHF. The CDR3 coding sequence is TGTGCCAGCAGTTATCGACAGGGGGCTAATTCACCCCTCCACTTT.

The chain links TRBV25-1 to TRBJ2-1, with TRBD2 identical over 13 bases. This CDR3 has 16 amino acids. The V gene end was trimmed by 2 bases and the J gene end by 6 bases; junction bases not matched to a gene: 4. Germline CDR1 MGHDK, CDR2 SYGVNS. CDR3 residues: CASSENGLAGVNEQFF. The CDR3 nucleotides read TGTGCCAGCAGTGAAAATGGACTAGCGGGAGTCAATGAGCAGTTCTTC.

V gene TRBV28 combines with J gene TRBJ1-5; no firm D call. The V gene lost 7 bases and the J gene lost 5 bases, with 9 bases spanning the gap. This CDR3 spans 12 amino acids. CDR1 is MDHEN and CDR2 is SYDVKM in the germline V gene. The CDR3 spells CASTTIYQPQHF. For the CDR3, the DNA is TGTGCCAGCACCACTATTTATCAGCCCCAGCATTTT.

V is TRBV6-5 and J is TRBJ1-4, with a possible D match to TRBD1 (6 bases). The CDR3 loop spans 14 amino acids. Germline values: CDR1 MNHEY, CDR2 SVGAGI. The germline V and J ends were trimmed by 7 bases and 1 base, with 10 bases remaining between them. CDR3 DNA: TGTGCCAGCATTACAGGGAGAACTAATGAAAAACTGTTTTTT. It is translated as CASITGRTNEKLFF.

This clone was seen a few times. This chain connects TRBV7-9 to TRBJ2-1; D is unresolved. The CDR3 extends over 14 amino acids. Trimming cost V 1 base and J 6 bases, with 10 bases left between them. Germline V CDR1 and CDR2: SEHNR, FQNEAQ (reference sequence). As DNA, the CDR3 is TGTGCCAGCAGCTTAGAGACGGCAGGCAATGAGCAGTTCTTC. Translation gives CASSLETAGNEQFF.

The chain has TRBV5-6 and TRBJ2-7; D uncertain. With 5 bases removed from V and 0 bases from J, the gap between germline ends came to 12 bases. CDR1 is SGHDT, CDR2 YYEEEE, per germline. The CDR3 covers 14 residues. The CDR3 nucleotides are TGTGCCAGCAGGCGGTACACCGGCTCCTACGAGCAGTACTTC. Translation: CASRRYTGSYEQYF.

V and J are TRBV2 and TRBJ1-3; D is perhaps TRBD1 (6 bases). V was cut by 4 bases and J by 0 bases, with 10 bases left in between. Germline-derived CDR1 and CDR2 are SNHLY and FYNNEI. This CDR3 is built from 15 residues. CDR3 sequence reads: CASSVDRNSGNTIYF. CDR3 DNA sequence: TGTGCCAGCAGTGTTGACAGGAACTCTGGAAACACCATATATTTT.

This clone has just a few counts. The chain links TRBV18 to TRBJ1-1; 8 bases are a match to TRBD1. CDR3 length equals 14 residues. Germline V gives CDR1 KGHSH, CDR2 LQKENI. Losses at the gene ends were 3 bases for V and 1 base for J; bases not matched to a gene: 1. CDR3 sequence (DNA): TGTGCCAGCTCACCCGGGACAGGGAACACTGAAGCTTTCTTT. Its protein product is CASSPGTGNTEAFF.

The chain couples TRBV15 to TRBJ2-5; 7 bases are a match to TRBD1. The CDR3 is made up of 14 amino acids. The junction had 1 base not matched to a gene; V was cut back by 0 bases and J by 3 bases. Germline lookup yields CDR1 LNHNV and CDR2 YYDKDF (reference sequence). The CDR3 region is CATSRETGKETQYF. Here the CDR3 DNA reads TGTGCCACCAGCAGAGAGACAGGGAAAGAGACCCAGTACTTC.

V gene TRBV7-9 combines with J gene TRBJ2-7, with 8 bases fitting TRBD1. Germline CDR1 SEHNR, CDR2 FQNEAQ (reference sequence). This CDR3 is built from 14 residues. Unmatched junction bases numbered 7, after V lost 4 bases and J lost 5 bases. The CDR3 loop reads CASSSWTGIHEQYF. Here the CDR3 DNA reads TGTGCCAGCAGCTCTTGGACAGGGATCCACGAGCAGTACTTC.

The chain carries TRBV6-1 and TRBJ1-3, with D unclear. The CDR3 sequence is 13 residues long. V shed 0 bases and J shed 8 bases, with 8 bases lying between them. Germline CDR1 reads MNHNS; CDR2 reads SASEGT. The CDR3 loop reads CASSEARVHTIYF. CDR3 DNA: TGTGCCAGCAGTGAAGCGAGGGTTCACACCATATATTTT.

V gene TRBV6-1 combines with J gene TRBJ2-3, with TRBD2 identical over 7 bases. The CDR3 runs to 16 residues. Germline assignment: CDR1 MNHNS and CDR2 SASEGT. The trim removed 4 bases at V and 9 bases at J, leaving 16 bases unmatched. DNA of the CDR3: TGTGCCAGCAGTGTACGGGGGGTAAGAGCGGGATTGACGCAGTATTTT. Translating it yields CASSVRGVRAGLTQYF.

The chain carries TRBV2 and TRBJ2-6, with D possibly being TRBD2 (6 bases). CDR1 is SNHLY and CDR2 is FYNNEI in the germline V gene. Between the trimmed V and J ends, which lost 2 bases and 0 bases, there was a span of 17 bases. This CDR3 has 19 amino acids. In DNA, the CDR3 is TGTGCCAGCAGTGAACGGGCGTCTAGCGAATACTCTGGGGCCAACGTCCTGACTTTC. Protein sequence: CASSERASSEYSGANVLTF.

The chain links TRBV7-2 to TRBJ1-3; D gene uncertain. Trimming cost V 2 bases and J 0 bases, with 5 bases left between them. The germline V gene encodes CDR1 SGHTA and CDR2 FQGNSA. CDR3 length: 14 amino acids. Here the CDR3 reads CASSLLSSGNTIYF. Written as DNA, the CDR3 is TGTGCCAGCAGCTTACTGAGCTCTGGAAACACCATATATTTT.

CDR3 nucleotides: TGCAGCACCCACCAGGGGGCAGGCACTGAAGCTTTCTTT. This sequence encodes CSTHQGAGTEAFF. The V call is TRBV29-1, the J call TRBJ1-1; TRBD1 matches 8 bases. The germline V gene has CDR1 SQVTM and CDR2 ANQGSEA. The trim removed 8 bases at V and 4 bases at J, leaving 9 bases unmatched. CDR3 length: 13 residues.